This TCR beta chain was retrieved from a study of blood T cell repertoires in COVID-19. Study background: Whether acute or convalescent, the COVID-19 samples came from the United States, Italy and Spain. PBMCs, B-cell-depleted T cells, or T cells provided the cDNA or gDNA that made up the material.

Losses at the gene ends were 6 bases for V and 8 bases for J; bases not matched to a gene: 13. In germline, CDR1 is MNHEY, CDR2 SVGAGI. The CDR3 extends over 15 amino acids. In its sample, this clone was seen once. In the study's own analysis: Estimates of nucleated cell counts were drawn from the amplification of reference gene primers. Assay used: immunoSEQ multiplex PCR; TCRdb lists only in-frame clones, some missing. V and J calls and clone size are copied from that table; D and trimming were computed from the DNA. Found here are about 100,000 clones, approximately 87% of them singletons; the top ten hold more than 10%.

The receptor's source is a human donor in a cohort sampled during active COVID-19. What was sequenced was peripheral blood. The gene calls are TRBV6-5 and TRBJ1-2; 9 nucleotides line up with TRBD1. CDR3 nucleotides: TGTGCCAGCAGGCAGAATGATGGGACAGGGAGAGGCTACACCTTC. It yields the protein CASRQNDGTGRGYTF.